The present TCR beta chain was sequenced within a study of early T cells in non-severe SARS-CoV-2 infection. Across the study: Chains stayed unpaired after sequencing of bulk RNA from unsorted whole blood. General study findings and limits: In VDJdb matching, anti-spike CD8 responses were favored while private and CD4 specificities went missing.

The CDR3 sequence is 17 residues long. Deletions cut 0 bases from V and 2 bases from J, with 14 bases between. Germline V CDR1 and CDR2: MNHEY, SVGEGT. Individually, cDNA molecules had unique molecular identifiers attached to them. TCRdb reprocessed the 5' RACE reads via MiXCR and lists one record per CDR3 protein. Of 60,000 or so distinct CDR3 sequences listed, 10% to 15% are singletons. This clonotype has only a few counts. Its antigen is still unknown. The sample was whole blood. The receptor's source is an adult who was a healthcare worker with PCR-confirmed SARS-CoV-2 infection or an uninfected control (not recorded which). The chain combines TRBV6-2 or TRBV6-3 with TRBJ2-1; tentatively, D is TRBD2 (6 bases). As DNA, the CDR3 is TGTGCCAGCAGTTACTCGAGGGGCCGGGGGACCTACAATGAGCAGTTCTTC. This codes for CASSYSRGRGTYNEQFF.